This entry lists 17 T cell receptor beta chains sequenced from one sample in a study of control samples from healthy donors and cancer patients (dated by TCRdb to about 2020). Receptor amplification or capture employed the immunoSEQ multiplex PCR assay. TCRdb took this table from immuneACCESS and kept in-frame rearrangements with V and J called. Such tables lack part of the clones; where checked against another copy, unresolved V genes explain under half of the gap, and the rest is unexplained. For this sample the table gives some 120,000 clones, of which around nine tenths were detected only once. The top ten hold about 8.7% of the sample. The sample taken for sequencing was blood. The receptors come from a man aged 35 to 55 in good health.

The V and J genes are TRBV5-1 and TRBJ1-2, with D perhaps matching TRBD1 (6 bases). V was shortened by 0 bases and J by 8 bases, with 14 bases between the two germline ends. The germline V gene encodes CDR1 SGHRS and CDR2 YFSETQ. CDR3 size: 14 residues. This CDR3 reads CASSLDGGAGGYTF. The DNA of the CDR3 is TGCGCCAGCAGCTTGGATGGGGGCGCCGGGGGCTACACCTTC.

J is TRBJ2-7 and V is TRBV18; D call uncertain. Germline CDR1 and CDR2: KGHSH and LQKENI. This CDR3 comprises 14 residues. V lost 3 bases and J 3 bases, leaving 12 bases between the germline ends. Here the CDR3 reads CASSPTSFGYEQYF. The CDR3, as DNA: TGTGCCAGCTCACCGACTTCCTTCGGCTACGAGCAGTACTTC.

The genes are TRBV11-2 and TRBJ2-7; 8 bases map to TRBD1. Per germline, CDR1 SGHAT and CDR2 FQNNGV. The CDR3 spans 15 residues. Trimming at V came to 4 bases and at J to 2 bases, leaving 7 bases not matched to a gene. The CDR3 region is CASSSRQGSPYEQYF. The CDR3 DNA reads as TGTGCCAGCAGCTCCCGACAGGGGTCCCCCTACGAGCAGTACTTC.

This clone was counted a few times. V and J are TRBV7-2 and TRBJ2-1; TRBD2 matches at 8 bases. V lost 6 bases, J lost 3 bases, and 10 bases stayed unmatched. From germline, CDR1 is SGHTA and CDR2 FQGNSA. The CDR3 is 16 residues long. This chain's CDR3 is CASSQTGGQIYNEQFF. CDR3 DNA: TGTGCCAGCAGTCAGACGGGGGGGCAAATCTACAATGAGCAGTTCTTC.

The chain joins TRBV6-5 to TRBJ1-3; 7 nucleotides match TRBD1. Trimming removed 0 bases from V and 0 bases from J; junction bases left unmatched: 2. Germline lookup yields CDR1 MNHEY and CDR2 SVGAGI. The CDR3 has 16 amino acids. CDR3 in amino acids: CASSYSGQASGNTIYF. CDR3 bases: TGTGCCAGCAGTTACTCCGGACAGGCCTCTGGAAACACCATATATTTT.

CDR3 region: CSASWLNPDSPLHF. CDR3 DNA: TGCAGTGCTAGTTGGCTAAACCCTGATTCACCCCTCCACTTT. This sequence joins TRBV20-1 and TRBJ1-6, with D unresolved. Trimming removed 3 bases at V and 8 bases at J, with 14 bases between. The CDR3 spans 14 residues. Germline V CDR1 and CDR2: DFQATT, SNEGSKA (reference sequence).

This chain joins TRBV5-6 and TRBJ1-5; D is possibly TRBD1 (5 bases). The CDR3 extends over 15 amino acids. Trimming removed 0 bases from V and 6 bases from J, with 13 bases in between. The germline V gene has CDR1 SGHDT and CDR2 YYEEEE. The CDR3 here is CASSLGGRVGQPQHF. The CDR3 nucleotides read TGTGCCAGCAGCTTGGGCGGCAGGGTTGGTCAGCCCCAGCATTTT.

V gene TRBV7-2 combines with J gene TRBJ1-1; D gene unclear. The germline V and J ends were trimmed by 7 bases and 0 bases, with 9 bases remaining between them. Germline V gene data show CDR1 as SGHTA and CDR2 as FQGNSA. The CDR3 totals 13 residues. The CDR3 spells CASKTVMNTEAFF. Here the CDR3 DNA reads TGTGCCAGCAAGACGGTTATGAACACTGAAGCTTTCTTT.

The chain couples TRBV29-1 to TRBJ1-1; 8 bases align to TRBD1. V gave up 0 bases and J gave up 6 bases; unmatched junction bases: 9. Germline V lookup: CDR1 SQVTM, CDR2 ANQGSEA. This CDR3 comprises 15 residues. DNA of the CDR3: TGCAGCGTTGAAGACACAGGGGGGATCGGACCTGAAGCTTTCTTT. This codes for CSVEDTGGIGPEAFF.

This chain links TRBV11-1 with TRBJ2-5; D perhaps matches TRBD2 (5 bases). V was shortened by 5 bases and J by 2 bases, with 12 bases between the two germline ends. Germline CDR1 and CDR2: SGHAT and FQDESV (reference sequence). CDR3 length: 14 residues. In DNA form, the CDR3 reads TGTGCCAGCAGCCCCCGGACGGGACAAGAGACCCAGTACTTC. Its protein is CASSPRTGQETQYF.

The chain joins TRBV29-1 to TRBJ2-1, with 7 bases lining up with TRBD1. From germline, CDR1 is SQVTM and CDR2 ANQGSEA. V trimming: 4 bases; J trimming: 9 bases; junction bases outside the gene matches: 12. There are 14 residues in the CDR3. The CDR3 DNA reads TGCAGCGTTGGCACAGGGGTGCATCCGATTGAGCAGTTCTTC. Translation: CSVGTGVHPIEQFF.

J is TRBJ2-2 and V is TRBV9; no reliable D call. Trimming took 0 bases from V and 0 from J, leaving 9 bases between them. The CDR3 loop spans 16 amino acids. The germline V gene encodes CDR1 SGDLS and CDR2 YYNGEE. DNA for the CDR3: TGTGCCAGCAGCGTAGAGGGCAGCGCGAACACCGGGGAGCTGTTTTTT. Its translation is CASSVEGSANTGELFF.

The chain carries TRBV7-8 and TRBJ2-2; perhaps TRBD2 as D (5 bases). The CDR3 contains 15 residues. V was pared by 0 bases and J by 4 bases, with 9 bases between. CDR1 is SGHVS, CDR2 FQNEAQ, per germline. CDR3 residues: CASSLAGIGTGELFF. The CDR3 DNA is TGTGCCAGCAGCTTAGCCGGGATCGGCACCGGGGAGCTGTTTTTT. Filled out from reference TRBV7-8 and TRBJ2-2, the complete variable domain reads GAGVSQSPRYKVAKRGQDVALRCDPISGHVSLFWYQQALGQGPEFLTYFQNEAQLDKSGLPSDRFFAERPEGSVSTLKIQRTQQEDSAVYLCASSLAGIGTGELFFGEGSRLTVL.

This chain connects TRBV2 to TRBJ1-2; no firm D call. Germline CDR1 SNHLY, CDR2 FYNNEI. V was cut by 1 base and J by 5 bases, with 5 bases left in between. The CDR3 runs to 12 residues. CDR3 DNA sequence: TGTGCCAGCAGTGAAGACCAGTATGGCTACACCTTC. It translates to CASSEDQYGYTF.

V usage is TRBV27 and J usage is TRBJ1-2; TRBD1 might be the D (6 bases). The CDR3 spans 15 residues. V dropped 2 bases and J dropped 8 bases, with 18 bases sitting between them. Germline loops: CDR1 MNHEY, CDR2 SMNVEV (reference sequence). As DNA, the CDR3 is TGTGCCAGCAGTTTAAATAGGGGGGGGATGAAGGGCTACACCTTC. Translating gives CASSLNRGGMKGYTF.

The genes are TRBV18 and TRBJ2-5; D is uncertain. The CDR3 extends over 15 amino acids. CDR1 is KGHSH, CDR2 LQKENI, per germline. V gave up 3 bases and J gave up 1 base, with 12 bases separating them. This chain's CDR3 is CASSPRRRPQETQYF. In nucleotides, the CDR3 is TGTGCCAGCTCACCGCGCCGGCGACCCCAAGAGACCCAGTACTTC.

The rearrangement links TRBV4-3 to TRBJ2-5; the match to TRBD1 covers 7 bases. CDR1 and CDR2 (germline): LGHNA, YSLEER. The CDR3 consists of 16 residues. V lost 1 base to trimming and J lost 3 bases; unmatched junction nucleotides: 8. This CDR3 is CASSQAFRGGEETQYF. CDR3 DNA sequence: TGCGCCAGCAGCCAAGCTTTTCGAGGGGGCGAAGAGACCCAGTACTTC.